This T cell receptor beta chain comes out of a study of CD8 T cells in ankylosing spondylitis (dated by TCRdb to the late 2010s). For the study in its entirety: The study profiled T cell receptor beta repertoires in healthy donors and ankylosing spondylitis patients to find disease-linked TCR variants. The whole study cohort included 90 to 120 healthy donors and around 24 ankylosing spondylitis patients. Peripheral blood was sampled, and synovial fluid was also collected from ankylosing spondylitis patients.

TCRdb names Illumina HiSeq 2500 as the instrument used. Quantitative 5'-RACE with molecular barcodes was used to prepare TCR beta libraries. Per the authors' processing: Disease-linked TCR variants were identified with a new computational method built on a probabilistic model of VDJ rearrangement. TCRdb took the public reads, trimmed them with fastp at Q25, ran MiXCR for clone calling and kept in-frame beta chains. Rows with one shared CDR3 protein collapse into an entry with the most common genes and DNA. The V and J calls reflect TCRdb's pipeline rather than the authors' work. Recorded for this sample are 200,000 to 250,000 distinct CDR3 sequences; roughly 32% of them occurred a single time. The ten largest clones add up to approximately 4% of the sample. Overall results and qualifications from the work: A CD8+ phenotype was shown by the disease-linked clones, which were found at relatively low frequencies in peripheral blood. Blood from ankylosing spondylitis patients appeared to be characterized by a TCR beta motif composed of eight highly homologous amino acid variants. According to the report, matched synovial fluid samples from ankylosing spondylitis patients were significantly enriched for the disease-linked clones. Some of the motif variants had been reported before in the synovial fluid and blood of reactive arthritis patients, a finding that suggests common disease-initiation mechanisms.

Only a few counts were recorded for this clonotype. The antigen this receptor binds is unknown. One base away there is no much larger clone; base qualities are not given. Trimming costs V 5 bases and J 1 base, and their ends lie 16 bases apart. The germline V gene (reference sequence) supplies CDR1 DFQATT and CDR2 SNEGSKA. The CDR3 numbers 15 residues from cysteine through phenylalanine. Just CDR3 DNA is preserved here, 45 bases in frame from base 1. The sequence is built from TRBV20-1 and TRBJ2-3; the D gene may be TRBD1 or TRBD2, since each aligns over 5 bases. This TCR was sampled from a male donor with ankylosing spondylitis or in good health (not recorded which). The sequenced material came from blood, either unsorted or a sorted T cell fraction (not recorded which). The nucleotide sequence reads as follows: TGCAGTGCTGGGGGAGACGTACGAGGCACAGATACGCAGTATTTT. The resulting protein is CSAGGDVRGTDTQYF.